These 14 T cell receptor beta chains came from one sample sequenced in a study of CD8 T cells in Susac syndrome. RNA totalling about 0.45 to 1 ug underwent reverse transcription with random hexamers. TCRdb ran MiXCR on the immunoSEQ multiplex PCR reads and lists one entry per CDR3 protein. Of hundreds of thousands of distinct CDR3 sequences detected, more than 70% appear once; the ten largest clones hold about 0.12%. The specimen was CD8+ T cells from PBMCs. These receptors were taken from a human donor with multiple sclerosis.

The CDR3 loop reads CAWSRGRNSRETQYF. CDR3 DNA sequence: TGTGCCTGGAGTAGGGGGAGAAATTCGCGAGAGACCCAGTACTTC. This chain joins TRBV30 and TRBJ2-5, with D perhaps TRBD1 (6 bases). V lost 2 bases and J 4 bases, leaving 17 bases between the germline ends. The CDR3 totals 15 residues. Germline V gene sequence: CDR1 GTSNPN, CDR2 SVGIG (reference sequence).

The CDR3: CASSDLVGGKGSYNEQFF. In nucleotides, the CDR3 is TGCGCCAGCAGTGACCTCGTGGGCGGTAAGGGCTCCTACAATGAGCAGTTCTTC. The rearrangement joins TRBV10-2 to TRBJ2-1, with unresolved D. Germline loops: CDR1 WSHSY, CDR2 SAAADI. V lost 3 bases, J lost 0 bases, and 18 bases lay in between. This CDR3 contains 18 residues.

The chain carries TRBV4-1 and TRBJ2-1; D unclear. This CDR3 region has 12 residues. V lost 1 base and J lost 6, with 4 bases in between. The germline V gene has CDR1 MGHRA and CDR2 YSYEKL. The chain's CDR3 is CASSQGPNEQFF. The DNA of the CDR3 is TGCGCCAGCAGCCAAGGTCCCAATGAGCAGTTCTTC.

In this sample, this clonotype turned up a few times. The chain carries TRBV11-1 and TRBJ2-2; 8 bases line up with TRBD1. Germline loops: CDR1 SGHAT, CDR2 FQDESV (reference sequence). V dropped 5 bases and J dropped 5; count of bases not matched to a gene: 19. The CDR3 is made up of 19 amino acids. The CDR3 DNA is TGTGCCAGCAGCATAGTACCGGGACAGGTGTGGGGGCCGACCGGGGAGCTGTTTTTT. Amino acid sequence: CASSIVPGQVWGPTGELFF.

This chain links TRBV27 with TRBJ2-2, with D hard to call. Trimming took off 8 bases at V and 7 bases at J, with 11 bases between the two ends. This CDR3 has 12 residues. The V gene's germline CDR1 is MNHEY and CDR2 SMNVEV (reference sequence). DNA for the CDR3: TGTGCCAGCCTCGGTGAAGGCGGGGAGCTGTTTTTT. This gives the protein CASLGEGGELFF.

V usage is TRBV2 and J usage is TRBJ2-7; TRBD1 matches at 9 bases. The germline V gene encodes CDR1 SNHLY and CDR2 FYNNEI. This CDR3 comprises 14 residues. The V segment lost 5 bases and the J segment 6 bases; nucleotides outside the gene matches: 8. The chain's CDR3 is CASSRPGTGIEQYF. CDR3 DNA sequence: TGTGCCAGCAGTCGACCCGGGACAGGGATCGAGCAGTACTTC.

This sequence joins TRBV27 and TRBJ2-5; D is ambiguous. The germline CDR1 and CDR2 sequences are MNHEY and SMNVEV (reference sequence). The CDR3 length is 14 residues. V gave up 0 bases and J gave up 4 bases, with 9 bases separating them. The CDR3 DNA is TGTGCCAGCAGTTTATCTGGGGTGACAGAGACCCAGTACTTC. Translation: CASSLSGVTETQYF.

This clonotype was seen only once. This sequence joins TRBV20-1 and TRBJ1-1; 9 positions agree with TRBD1. Germline V gene data show CDR1 as DFQATT and CDR2 as SNEGSKA (reference sequence). The ends lost 0 bases at V and 7 bases at J; junction bases unmatched: 6. CDR3 size: 14 residues. CDR3 DNA: TGCAGTGCTAGAGACCGGACAGGGGTCTATGAAGCTTTCTTT. Its translation is CSARDRTGVYEAFF.

The rearrangement uses TRBV7-9 and TRBJ1-4, with unresolved D. CDR1 is SEHNR and CDR2 is FQNEAQ in the germline V gene (reference sequence). The CDR3 sequence is 16 residues long. The V gene lost 3 bases and the J gene lost 3 bases, with 14 bases spanning the gap. The CDR3 coding sequence is TGTGCCAGCAGCTTTTCGGCGGCGGAGGCTAATGAAAAACTGTTTTTT. Translation gives CASSFSAAEANEKLFF. The whole variable domain, remainder taken from reference TRBV7-9 and TRBJ1-4, is DTGVSQNPRHKITKRGQNVTFRCDPISEHNRLYWYRQTLGQGPEFLTYFQNEAQLEKSRLLSDRFSAERPKGSFSTLEIQRTEQGDSAMYLCASSFSAAEANEKLFFGSGTQLSVL.

In its sample, this clonotype was seen once. V and J are TRBV6-5 and TRBJ1-1, with TRBD1 matching 8 bases. The trim removed 6 bases at V and 6 bases at J, leaving 18 bases unmatched. This CDR3 has 17 residues. Germline CDR1 MNHEY, CDR2 SVGAGI. The CDR3 DNA is TGTGCCAGCAGCTACCGGACAGGGCGCGGAGGAGGGCCTGAAGCTTTCTTT. It yields the protein CASSYRTGRGGGPEAFF.

The chain employs TRBV5-6 and TRBJ1-1; 7 nucleotides agree with TRBD1. The junction had 15 bases not matched to a gene; V was cut back by 4 bases and J by 0 bases. CDR3 size: 18 residues. CDR1 and CDR2 (germline): SGHDT, YYEEEE. The CDR3 reads CASSPTVLGTELNTEAFF. DNA of the CDR3: TGTGCCAGCAGCCCAACAGTTCTCGGGACAGAACTGAACACTGAAGCTTTCTTT.

The chain is built from TRBV30 and TRBJ1-6; TRBD1 matches 7 bases. Germline V gene data show CDR1 as GTSNPN and CDR2 as SVGIG (reference sequence). This CDR3 comprises 14 residues. Trimming at V came to 3 bases and at J to 5 bases, leaving 4 bases not matched to a gene. CDR3 amino acids: CAWSTGANNSPLHF. In nucleotides, the CDR3 is TGTGCCTGGAGCACAGGGGCAAATAATTCACCCCTCCACTTT.

This chain joins TRBV14 and TRBJ2-7; no clear D. The CDR3 contains 15 residues. Between the trimmed V and J ends, which lost 3 bases and 2 bases, there was a span of 14 bases. Germline CDR1 reads SGHDN; CDR2 reads FVKESK. CDR3 in amino acids: CASSQSAVITYEQYF. CDR3 coding DNA: TGTGCCAGCAGCCAGAGTGCCGTTATTACCTACGAGCAGTACTTC.

J is TRBJ1-1 and V is TRBV14; 7 nucleotides align to TRBD1. The CDR3 covers 16 residues. V was pared by 4 bases and J by 2 bases, with 10 bases of the junction left unmatched. Germline CDR1 is SGHDN and CDR2 is FVKESK. CDR3 in amino acids: CASSPIPGGGNTEAFF. The DNA of the CDR3 is TGTGCCAGCAGCCCAATCCCAGGGGGAGGAAACACTGAAGCTTTCTTT. Complete variable domain (other parts from reference TRBV14 and TRBJ1-1): EAGVTQFPSHSVIEKGQTVTLRCDPISGHDNLYWYRRVMGKEIKFLLHFVKESKQDESGMPNNRFLAERTGGTYSTLKVQPAELEDSGVYFCASSPIPGGGNTEAFFGQGTRLTVV.